In its sample, the clone carrying this TCR beta chain was seen once. TCRdb's table, derived via immunoSEQ multiplex PCR, lists solely in-frame clones and lacks some. The sample has 85,000 to 100,000 clones, 80% to 95% seen once. The V and J ends lost 0 bases and 4 bases respectively, with 11 bases between them. The V gene's germline CDR1 is SGHNT and CDR2 YYREEE (reference sequence). There are 14 residues in the CDR3. The sample comes from a study of T cell changes during pregnancy in multiple sclerosis. This specimen was peripheral blood, taken before pregnancy. This clonotype was sampled from a female donor with multiple sclerosis, enrolled in a pregnancy study. The chain joins TRBV5-4 to TRBJ2-7, with a tentative D call TRBD2 (5 bases). The CDR3 reads CASSLAGSQYEQYF. DNA of the CDR3: TGTGCCAGCAGCTTGGCGGGGAGTCAATACGAGCAGTACTTC.